The following is a T cell receptor (beta chain) sequence with its context. The sample comes from a study of blood T cell repertoires in COVID-19. The length of the CDR3 is 19 residues. Profiling relied on immunoSEQ multiplex PCR, and the TCRdb table lists in-frame clones only, not all of them. The repertoire has 55,000 to 95,000 clones, roughly 82% of them found once; the top ten carry 1.8%. The specimen was peripheral blood. This receptor was taken from a woman between 55 and 75 years old with acute or convalescent COVID-19. The chain has TRBV21-1 and TRBJ2-7; the table assigns TRBD2, which was not confirmed against the DNA. TRBV21-1 is deemed a pseudogene. The CDR3 region has the DNA TGTGCCAGCACCCAAAAAACGGTTTTGGAGGGGCGGCCCGTTGGCGAGCAGTACTTC. This translates into CASTQKTVLEGRPVGEQYF.